The 25 T cell receptor beta chains given below trace back to one sample, sequenced in a study of cytomegalovirus exposure and HLA in healthy donors. 13 Jbeta primers and 60 Vbeta primers were used for the PCR. The method was immunoSEQ multiplex PCR; TCRdb's version includes in-frame clones alone and lacks a portion of them. The sample comprises roughly 86,000 clones, around 69% of which are singletons, and about 3.9% rests with the top ten. The sample consisted of PBMCs. The source of these receptors is a man aged 25 to 40 in good health and CMV-seronegative.

The chain employs TRBV11-2 and TRBJ2-1, with 10 bases aligning to TRBD1. This CDR3 comprises 13 residues. J was trimmed by 7 bases and V by 10 bases; bases with no gene match: 7. Germline CDR1 reads SGHAT; CDR2 reads FQNNGV. The CDR3 coding sequence is TGTGCCATTCGGGACAGGGGATGGAATGAGCAGTTCTTC. It codes for CAIRDRGWNEQFF.

The chain carries TRBV19 and TRBJ2-1; 13 bases match TRBD2. This CDR3 has 16 residues. V lost 4 bases and J lost 4; bases outside the gene matches: 4. Germline CDR1 reads LNHDA; CDR2 reads SQIVND (reference sequence). The CDR3, as DNA: TGTGCCAGTAGTAGAGGGACTAGCGGGACTTACAATGAGCAGTTCTTC. As protein: CASSRGTSGTYNEQFF.

The chain employs TRBV5-8 and TRBJ1-2; D call uncertain. CDR3 length equals 14 residues. Germline CDR1 is SGHTS and CDR2 is YDEGEE. Deletions cut 3 bases from V and 6 bases from J, with 15 bases between. The CDR3 DNA follows: TGTGCCAGCAGCTCCCGCCGGGTTTCGGATGGCTACACCTTC. Its translation: CASSSRRVSDGYTF.

This chain uses TRBV19 with TRBJ2-1, with 12 bases aligning to TRBD2. The CDR3 has 15 residues. J was trimmed by 4 bases and V by 7 bases; bases with no gene match: 5. From germline, CDR1 is LNHDA and CDR2 SQIVND (reference sequence). CDR3 DNA: TGTGCCAGTATCCCTAGCGGGAGGGGTTACAATGAGCAGTTCTTC. It codes for CASIPSGRGYNEQFF.

This clone came up a few times. The CDR3 bases are TGTGCCAGCAGCCCCAGACAGGGGGCGAATAACTATGGCTACACCTTC. Amino acids: CASSPRQGANNYGYTF. The chain employs TRBV11-2 and TRBJ1-2, with 10 bases lining up with TRBD1. This CDR3 region has 16 residues. The ends lost 5 bases at V and 1 base at J; junction bases unmatched: 7. Germline V gene data show CDR1 as SGHAT and CDR2 as FQNNGV.

The genes are TRBV5-1 and TRBJ2-7; maybe TRBD2 (5 bases). Trimming shortened V by 0 bases and J by 2 bases, and 9 bases separated the two germline ends. Germline V lookup: CDR1 SGHRS, CDR2 YFSETQ. The CDR3 loop spans 14 amino acids. Here the CDR3 DNA reads TGCGCCAGCAGCTTGGGCGAGGGAACCTACGAGCAGTACTTC. It specifies CASSLGEGTYEQYF.

This chain connects TRBV7-9 to TRBJ2-1; D is unclear. CDR1 and CDR2 (germline): SEHNR, FQNEAQ (reference sequence). The V end was cut by 5 bases, the J end by 5 bases, with 19 bases between. The CDR3 covers 16 residues. The CDR3 coding sequence is TGTGCCAGCAGCCCGGCGGATCTTCGCCTCCACAATGAGCAGTTCTTC. As protein: CASSPADLRLHNEQFF.

The chain links TRBV7-6 to TRBJ2-1, with 12 positions matching TRBD2. There are 15 residues in the CDR3. V shed 5 bases, J shed 3 bases, and the junction held 2 bases outside the gene matches. Germline assignment: CDR1 SGHVS and CDR2 FNYEAQ. The CDR3 region is CASSQTSGGYNEQFF. In DNA form, the CDR3 reads TGTGCCAGCAGCCAGACTAGCGGGGGCTACAATGAGCAGTTCTTC.

The rearrangement uses TRBV12-2 and TRBJ1-1. TRBV12-2 is deemed a pseudogene. The CDR3 sequence is 18 residues long. CDR3 sequence: CASRLVGAYVPWDTEAFF. The CDR3 DNA follows: TGTGCAAGTCGCTTAGTGGGAGCTTATGTCCCATGGGACACTGAAGCTTTCTTT.

The V and J genes are TRBV28 and TRBJ1-1, with D possibly matching TRBD1 (6 bases). V was cut by 6 bases and J by 3 bases, with 17 bases left in between. CDR1 MDHEN and CDR2 SYDVKM come from the germline V gene. The CDR3 sequence is 15 residues long. The CDR3 DNA is TGTGCCAGCAGGCACCGAGGGGGTTTGGACACTGAAGCTTTCTTT. This encodes CASRHRGGLDTEAFF.

This clone was observed a handful of times. The CDR3 DNA sequence: TGCGCCAGCAGCTTTAGACAGAACACTGAAGCTTTCTTT. Encoded protein: CASSFRQNTEAFF. The rearrangement links TRBV5-1 to TRBJ1-1; D is uncertain. V lost 2 bases and J lost 1, with 6 bases in between. The CDR3 is made up of 13 amino acids. Per the germline V gene, CDR1 is SGHRS and CDR2 is YFSETQ.

This chain joins TRBV25-1 and TRBJ2-7; possibly TRBD1 for D (5 bases). CDR1 is MGHDK and CDR2 is SYGVNS in the germline V gene. The V end lost 0 bases, the J end lost 2 bases, and 14 bases lay between the germline ends. The CDR3 has 16 amino acids. CDR3 coding DNA: TGTGCCAGCAGTGAATACTCTCCCAGGGCGACCTACGAGCAGTACTTC. It is translated as CASSEYSPRATYEQYF.

This clone was seen a handful of times. The CDR3 region has the DNA TGTGCCAGCTCACCACCCTCTCAGGGCGATAATGGCTACACCTTC. It codes for CASSPPSQGDNGYTF. The chain uses TRBV18 and TRBJ1-2; a possible D gene is TRBD1 (5 bases). Germline-derived CDR1 and CDR2 are KGHSH and LQKENI. Trimming left V 0 bases short and J 6 bases short, with 14 bases between. This CDR3 has 15 amino acids.

The chain combines TRBV19 with TRBJ2-3, with D hard to call. Germline lookup yields CDR1 LNHDA and CDR2 SQIVND (reference sequence). The CDR3 is 12 residues long. Trimming took off 1 base at V and 4 bases at J, with 3 bases between the two ends. CDR3 sequence (DNA): TGTGCCAGTAGTATAGTAGCAGATACGCAGTATTTT. Translated: CASSIVADTQYF.

The V gene is TRBV13, the J gene TRBJ2-7, with D maybe TRBD1 (6 bases). Germline lookup yields CDR1 PRHDT and CDR2 FYEKMQ (reference sequence). The CDR3 totals 15 residues. The V and J ends lost 6 bases and 3 bases respectively, with 18 bases between them. CDR3 sequence: CASSLTGTQLYEQYF. The CDR3 region has the DNA TGTGCCAGCAGTCTGACCGGGACACAACTCTACGAGCAGTACTTC.

The chain joins TRBV19 to TRBJ2-5; D perhaps matches TRBD2 (5 bases). The V and J ends lost 7 bases and 2 bases respectively, with 20 bases between them. The CDR3 has 16 residues. Germline V gene data show CDR1 as LNHDA and CDR2 as SQIVND (reference sequence). The CDR3 sequence is CASMRGKSREQETQYF. Written as DNA, the CDR3 is TGTGCCAGTATGAGAGGGAAAAGCCGCGAACAAGAGACCCAGTACTTC. Drawing the rest from reference TRBV19 and TRBJ2-5, the complete variable domain is DGGITQSPKYLFRKEGQNVTLSCEQNLNHDAMYWYRQDPGQGLRLIYYSQIVNDFQKGDIAEGYSVSREKKESFPLTVTSAQKNPTAFYLCASMRGKSREQETQYFGPGTRLLVL.

Only one count was recorded for this clone. The CDR3, as DNA: TGTGCCAGCAGCTTAAGGGGGGGGTTACGGGAAGCTTTCTTT. It translates to CASSLRGGLREAFF. This rearrangement joins TRBV7-3 to TRBJ1-1; TRBD1 might be the D (5 bases). Germline V lookup: CDR1 SGHTA, CDR2 FQGTGA. V was shortened by 1 base and J by 8 bases, with 14 bases between the two germline ends. There are 14 residues in the CDR3.

Here the CDR3 DNA reads TGTGCCAGCAGTTTTTCGGGAGCTAATGAAAAACTGTTTTTT. Translation gives CASSFSGANEKLFF. The rearrangement joins TRBV27 to TRBJ1-4, with D unclear. CDR3 length equals 14 residues. Trimming took off 3 bases at V and 3 bases at J, with 8 bases between the two ends. The germline V gene encodes CDR1 MNHEY and CDR2 SMNVEV (reference sequence).

This rearrangement joins TRBV7-3 to TRBJ2-2, with a possible D match to TRBD1 (6 bases). Trimming shortened V by 2 bases and J by 0 bases, and 13 bases separated the two germline ends. The CDR3 runs 17 residues. Germline values: CDR1 SGHTA, CDR2 FQGTGA. CDR3 in amino acids: CASSLYSGTTNTGELFF. CDR3 bases: TGTGCCAGCAGCTTATATAGTGGGACAACGAACACCGGGGAGCTGTTTTTT.

This clone has a handful of counts. This chain links TRBV7-9 with TRBJ1-6; D remains unclear. CDR3 length equals 14 residues. Deletions cut 1 base from V and 7 bases from J, with 8 bases between. Germline V gene data show CDR1 as SEHNR and CDR2 as FQNEAQ (reference sequence). The CDR3 spells CASSLGLKNSPLHF. Written as DNA, the CDR3 is TGTGCCAGCAGCTTAGGACTGAAGAATTCACCCCTCCACTTT. Full variable domain (remainder filled in from reference TRBV7-9 and TRBJ1-6): DTGVSQNPRHKITKRGQNVTFRCDPISEHNRLYWYRQTLGQGPEFLTYFQNEAQLEKSRLLSDRFSAERPKGSFSTLEIQRTEQGDSAMYLCASSLGLKNSPLHFGNGTRLTVT.

This sequence joins TRBV7-9 and TRBJ2-5, with D uncertain. Germline V gene sequence: CDR1 SEHNR, CDR2 FQNEAQ (reference sequence). With 1 base removed from V and 5 bases from J, the gap between germline ends came to 11 bases. This CDR3 has 14 residues. Written as DNA, the CDR3 is TGTGCCAGCAGCTTAGTAAATGGGCCGGAGACCCAGTACTTC. Protein: CASSLVNGPETQYF.

The rearrangement links TRBV19 to TRBJ1-1; D not resolved. V lost 5 bases and J 1 base, leaving 14 bases between the germline ends. The CDR3 spans 15 residues. The germline gives CDR1 LNHDA, CDR2 SQIVND (reference sequence). CDR3 sequence: CASSPPSGWNTEAFF. CDR3 nucleotides: TGTGCCAGTAGTCCACCGTCGGGATGGAACACTGAAGCTTTCTTT.

For the CDR3, the DNA is TGCGCCAGCAGCCCCCGGACAGGGCCCGACAATGAGCAGTTCTTC. Residues: CASSPRTGPDNEQFF. This rearrangement joins TRBV5-1 to TRBJ2-1; TRBD1 matches 8 bases. The V segment lost 4 bases and the J segment 5 bases; nucleotides outside the gene matches: 8. Germline V gives CDR1 SGHRS, CDR2 YFSETQ. This CDR3 spans 15 amino acids.

This sequence joins TRBV21-1 and TRBJ2-5; the DNA was not used to check the table's D call, TRBD2. TRBV21-1 represents a pseudogene. The CDR3 is 16 amino acids. The CDR3 loop reads CASSKGASGSLKTQYF. Written as DNA, the CDR3 is TGTGCCAGCAGCAAAGGGGCTAGCGGGAGCTTGAAGACCCAGTACTTC.

This chain links TRBV7-2 with TRBJ2-2; 10 nucleotides align to TRBD1. The germline CDR1 and CDR2 sequences are SGHTA and FQGNSA. V was clipped by 0 bases and J by 6 bases; unmatched bases: 4. The CDR3 totals 16 residues. The CDR3 sequence is CASSLARTGGPGELFF. The CDR3 coding sequence is TGTGCCAGCAGCTTAGCCCGGACAGGGGGTCCCGGGGAGCTGTTTTTT. Drawing the rest from reference TRBV7-2 and TRBJ2-2, the complete variable domain is GAGVSQSPSNKVTEKGKDVELRCDPISGHTALYWYRQSLGQGLEFLIYFQGNSAPDKSGLPSDRFSAERTGGSVSTLTIQRTQQEDSAVYLCASSLARTGGPGELFFGEGSRLTVL.